This T cell receptor (beta chain) was documented in a study of control samples from healthy donors and cancer patients. Generated by immunoSEQ multiplex PCR, the TCRdb table keeps only in-frame clones and is missing some. The sample records about 150,000 clones, over 85% being singletons. There are 14 residues in the CDR3. Trimming shortened V by 2 bases and J by 0 bases, and 8 bases separated the two germline ends. CDR1 and CDR2 from the germline V gene are MDHEN and SYDVKM. Of note for this clone: The same CDR3 also results from other DNA sequences found in this sample.

The TCR was taken from a man in his fifties or sixties in good health. V usage is TRBV28 and J usage is TRBJ2-7; D is uncertain. Material for sequencing was blood. DNA for the CDR3: TGTGCCAGCAGTTTAGGTGGGATCTCCTACGAGCAGTACTTC. It specifies CASSLGGISYEQYF.